These T cell receptor beta chains were read from a single sample in a study of T cell changes during pregnancy in multiple sclerosis. TCRdb keeps only in-frame clones here, not all; method: immunoSEQ multiplex PCR. Here the sample spans 55,000 to 70,000 clones, 93% being singletons. Sequencing used CD4+ T cells from peripheral blood mononuclear cells, obtained before pregnancy. These receptor sequences come from a female donor with multiple sclerosis, enrolled in a pregnancy study. The CDR3 runs from the conserved cysteine through the conserved F or W. The D gene is left open where the match is weak. Clone size is shown for a subset of rows, as once, few, many or a class of expanded clone.

DNA | CDR3 | size | J | D | V
TGTGCCAGTAGCAGACGGGGGGGGAATGTGCTTGGCAATGAGCAGTTCTTC | CASSRRGGNVLGNEQFF | once | TRBJ2-1 | TRBD2 | TRBV19
TGTGCCAGCAGTGACAGGACAGGGAAGAACACTGAAGCTTTCTTT | CASSDRTGKNTEAFF | - | TRBJ1-1 | TRBD1 | TRBV2
TGTGCCAGCTCACCACCAGGACGACAGGGGGCTACCGAGCAGTACTTC | CASSPPGRQGATEQYF | - | TRBJ2-7 | TRBD1 | TRBV18
TGTGCCAGCAGCCCGTGGGCCTCTGGAAACACCATATATTTT | CASSPWASGNTIYF | - | TRBJ1-3 | - | TRBV7-9
TGTGCCAGTAGTAAACGGACAGGGGACACCGGGGAGCTGTTTTTT | CASSKRTGDTGELFF | - | TRBJ2-2 | TRBD1 | TRBV19
TGTGCCAGCAGTTTTGGGAGGTCCTATGGCTACACCTTC | CASSFGRSYGYTF | - | TRBJ1-2 | - | TRBV28
TGTGCCAGCACCTTATGGGGGCAGAGGAACACTGAAGCTTTCTTT | CASTLWGQRNTEAFF | - | TRBJ1-1 | - | TRBV2
TGTGCCAGCAGTTTATCCGGACAGGGTGTCTCCGGGGAGCTGTTTTTT | CASSLSGQGVSGELFF | - | TRBJ2-2 | TRBD1 | TRBV28
TGTGCCAGCAGCCGTATCCCAGGGGGCACTGAAGCTTTCTTT | CASSRIPGGTEAFF | once | TRBJ1-1 | TRBD1 | TRBV27
TGTGCCAGTAGTATTCTACACAGGGACAGGTGGTCTCCTCTAACCAAAAACATTCAGTACTTC | CASSILHRDRWSPLTKNIQYF | - | TRBJ2-4 | TRBD1 | TRBV19
TGTGCCACCGGTACGGTAGCGGGATACAACTTCTTC | CATGTVAGYNFF | - | TRBJ2-1 | TRBD2 | TRBV6-5
TGTGCCAGCAGTTCAACCCCGGGATTTTTGGGCGACAAGCCCCTAATTTACAATGAGCAGTTCTTC | CASSSTPGFLGDKPLIYNEQFF | - | TRBJ2-1 | - | TRBV28
TGTGCCAGCAGGCGGACACAGGGTACTGGGTACACCTTC | CASRRTQGTGYTF | - | TRBJ1-2 | - | TRBV27
TGTGCCAGCAGTTCGGGTCGGGGGGATGGCGAAAAACTGTTTTTT | CASSSGRGDGEKLFF | - | TRBJ1-4 | - | TRBV5-4
TGTGCCAGTAGTACGACAGGGTTCCAAGAGACCCAGTACTTC | CASSTTGFQETQYF | - | TRBJ2-5 | TRBD1 | TRBV19
TGTGCCAGCTCACCTCTCCCACGACAGGGCAAGGACACCGGGGAGCTGTTTTTT | CASSPLPRQGKDTGELFF | - | TRBJ2-2 | TRBD1 | TRBV18
TGTGCCAGCAGTTACTCGAGGCACACGGGGGGGACCCAGTACTTC | CASSYSRHTGGTQYF | - | TRBJ2-5 | TRBD2 | TRBV6-5
TGTGCCAGCAGCGCTGGACAGGGTCGGAACTACGAGCAGTACTTC | CASSAGQGRNYEQYF | - | TRBJ2-7 | TRBD1 | TRBV9
TGTGCCAGCAGTTTAATCCGGGGGGAAAAACTGTTTTTT | CASSLIRGEKLFF | few | TRBJ1-4 | - | TRBV27
TGCAGTGCTAGAGGTAACAATGAGCAGTTCTTC | CSARGNNEQFF | - | TRBJ2-1 | - | TRBV20-1
TGTGCCAGCAGCTTAGACCGGGGAGATACCTACGAGCAGTACTTC | CASSLDRGDTYEQYF | - | TRBJ2-7 | - | TRBV11-2
TGTGCCATCCGACAGGGGGCGAATCAGTCCCAGCATTTT | CAIRQGANQSQHF | - | TRBJ1-5 | TRBD1 | TRBV10-3
TGTGCCAGCAGTGAAGGACAGGGGATATCCGGGGAGCTGTTTTTT | CASSEGQGISGELFF | - | TRBJ2-2 | TRBD1 | TRBV25-1
TGTGCCAGTAGTATAGCGGCGACTAGCGGGAGTTCAGATACGCAGTATTTT | CASSIAATSGSSDTQYF | - | TRBJ2-3 | TRBD2 | TRBV19
TGCGCCAGCACGGTCGCTGGACAGGGCGGATCGAACACTGAAGCTTTCTTT | CASTVAGQGGSNTEAFF | - | TRBJ1-1 | TRBD1 | TRBV4-1
TGTGCCAGCAGCCAGCCCGGGACAGGGGCCTCCTACGAGCAGTACTTC | CASSQPGTGASYEQYF | - | TRBJ2-7 | TRBD1 | TRBV4-2
TGTGCCAGCAGCTTTGCCGGGACTAGCGGGAGCAATGAGCAGTTCTTC | CASSFAGTSGSNEQFF | - | TRBJ2-1 | TRBD2 | TRBV7-6
TGTGCCAGCAGGGGACTAGCGGGAGTGTTTGAGCAGTTCTTC | CASRGLAGVFEQFF | - | TRBJ2-1 | TRBD2 | TRBV2
TGCGCCAGCAGCTTGGCAGGCTCATATGGCTACACCTTC | CASSLAGSYGYTF | - | TRBJ1-2 | - | TRBV5-1
TGTGCCAGCAGCTTAGTCGGGAAGGAACAGGGCTGGACCGGGGAGCTGTTTTTT | CASSLVGKEQGWTGELFF | - | TRBJ2-2 | - | TRBV7-2
TGTGCCAGCAGCGCGGGGGGGACAGGGGGCGATTCCAAAAACATTCAGTACTTC | CASSAGGTGGDSKNIQYF | - | TRBJ2-4 | TRBD1 | TRBV9
TGTGCCAGCAGCCAAGGCCCCAGGGGGCGCTTCTACGAGCAGTACTTC | CASSQGPRGRFYEQYF | few | TRBJ2-7 | TRBD1 | TRBV14
TGCGCCAGCAGCTTGGGACAGGGAGTGGGCTACACCTTC | CASSLGQGVGYTF | - | TRBJ1-2 | TRBD1 | TRBV5-1
TGTGCCAGCGAACCTCCGGGACAGGGACGTGGCGAGCAGTACTTC | CASEPPGQGRGEQYF | - | TRBJ2-7 | TRBD1 | TRBV19
TGTGCCAGCAGCTCCGAGCTCTACAATGAGCAGTTCTTC | CASSSELYNEQFF | - | TRBJ2-1 | - | TRBV7-2
TGTGCCAGCAGCTTCGGGGGATCTAGCCATGAGCAGTTCTTC | CASSFGGSSHEQFF | once | TRBJ2-1 | - | TRBV11-3
TGTGCCAGCAGTTCCCCGACAGGGGAAGGACAGCCCCAGCATTTT | CASSSPTGEGQPQHF | - | TRBJ1-5 | TRBD1 | TRBV28
TGTGCCAGTAGTAAATGGAGAGATGGCAATCAGCCCCAGCATTTT | CASSKWRDGNQPQHF | few | TRBJ1-5 | - | TRBV19
TGTGCCAGCAGCCAAACTATTGGAAGGGGCTACGAGCAGTACTTC | CASSQTIGRGYEQYF | - | TRBJ2-7 | - | TRBV4-2
TGCAGTGCTAAGCCCCTTGCTGAGCAGTTCTTC | CSAKPLAEQFF | once | TRBJ2-1 | - | TRBV20-1
TGCGCCAGCAGCCAAGCCGGGACAGGGGCGAAATCCTACGAGCAGTACTTC | CASSQAGTGAKSYEQYF | - | TRBJ2-7 | TRBD1 | TRBV4-3
TGTGCCAGTAGTATCGGAAGGTGGGGCCAGGGGGCAGCCGGGGAGCTGTTTTTT | CASSIGRWGQGAAGELFF | - | TRBJ2-2 | TRBD1 | TRBV19
TGTGCCAGCAGCGCCATAGACCGGGGGGTAAACTATGGCTACACCTTC | CASSAIDRGVNYGYTF | - | TRBJ1-2 | - | TRBV9
TGTGCCACCAGCAGAGACGACATACGGAGCAATCAGCCCCAGCATTTT | CATSRDDIRSNQPQHF | - | TRBJ1-5 | - | TRBV15
TGTGCCAGCAGCTTTCGGGGGGGCCAGGGCGAGCAGTACTTC | CASSFRGGQGEQYF | - | TRBJ2-7 | TRBD2 | TRBV5-4
TGTGCCAGCAGGGGACAGCCAAGCTCTGGAAACACCATATATTTT | CASRGQPSSGNTIYF | - | TRBJ1-3 | TRBD1 | TRBV2
TGTGCCAGCAGTGAAGGAGGAACAGGCCCAAATGAAAAACTGTTTTTT | CASSEGGTGPNEKLFF | - | TRBJ1-4 | - | TRBV6-1
TGTGCCAGCAAGAAAGGGACAGGGTACCAAGAGACCCAGTACTTC | CASKKGTGYQETQYF | - | TRBJ2-5 | TRBD1 | TRBV2
TGTGCCAGCAGCCCGACTAGCGGGAGGGTAGGAGAGCAGTACTTC | CASSPTSGRVGEQYF | - | TRBJ2-7 | TRBD2 | TRBV7-2
TGTGCCAGCAGCTTAACCGGGGCAGGGGGACCATGGACCTACGAGCAGTACTTC | CASSLTGAGGPWTYEQYF | - | TRBJ2-7 | TRBD1 | TRBV7-2
TGCGCCAGCAGCCAAGGGCTACCGGGACAGGGGGCCTATGGCTACACCTTC | CASSQGLPGQGAYGYTF | few | TRBJ1-2 | TRBD1 | TRBV4-3